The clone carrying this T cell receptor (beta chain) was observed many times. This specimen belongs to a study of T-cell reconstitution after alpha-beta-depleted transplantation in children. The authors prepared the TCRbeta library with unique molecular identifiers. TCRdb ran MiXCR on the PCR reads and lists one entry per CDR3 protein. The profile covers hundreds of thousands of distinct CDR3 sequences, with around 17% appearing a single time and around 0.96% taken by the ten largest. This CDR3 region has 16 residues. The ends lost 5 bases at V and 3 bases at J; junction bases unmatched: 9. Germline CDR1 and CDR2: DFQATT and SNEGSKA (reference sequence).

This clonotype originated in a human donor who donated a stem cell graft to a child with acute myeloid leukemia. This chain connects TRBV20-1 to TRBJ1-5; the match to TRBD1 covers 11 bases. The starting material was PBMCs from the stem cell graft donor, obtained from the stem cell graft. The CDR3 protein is CSAYRDRGMNNQPQHF. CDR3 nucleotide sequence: TGCAGTGCTTACCGGGACAGGGGGATGAACAATCAGCCCCAGCATTTT.